This is a list of T cell receptor beta chains from one sample in a study of T cells expressing NK-cell markers. TCRdb reprocessed the 5' RACE reads; each CDR3 protein has one entry and no DNA is given. This specimen shows fewer than 400,000 distinct CDR3 sequences; the ten leading clones hold around 5.2%. Sequencing was done on a sample of blood T cells: a sorted CD56 or NKG2C T cell subset, CD4+ or CD8+ T cells, or bulk PBMC T cells (not recorded which). These receptors came from a man aged 18 to 69 in good health. Each CDR3 is given with its conserved first and last residue.

V: TRBV6-1
J: TRBJ2-7
CDR3: CASSTQTSGGSYEQYF

V: TRBV5-1
J: TRBJ1-5
CDR3: CASSPGTGQGQPQHF

V: TRBV20-1
J: TRBJ2-7
CDR3: CSAPGGAFNEQYF

V: TRBV6-1
J: TRBJ2-1
CDR3: CASSQDRVAYNEQFF

V: TRBV5-1
J: TRBJ1-1
CDR3: CASSLRPSTNTEAFF

V: TRBV5-1
J: TRBJ2-7
CDR3: CASSGQGKGYEQYF

V: TRBV28
J: TRBJ1-1
CDR3: CASSLRQENTEAFF

V: TRBV5-1
J: TRBJ2-5
CDR3: CASSLTVGYQETQYF

V: TRBV12-5
J: TRBJ2-5
CDR3: CASGVTPGGAKETQYF

V: TRBV4-1
J: TRBJ1-6
CDR3: CASSQDLRGGGFNSPLHF

V: TRBV19
J: TRBJ1-1
CDR3: CASSGYRTEAFF

V: TRBV21-1
J: TRBJ2-1
CDR3: CASPKARHLSSYNEQFF